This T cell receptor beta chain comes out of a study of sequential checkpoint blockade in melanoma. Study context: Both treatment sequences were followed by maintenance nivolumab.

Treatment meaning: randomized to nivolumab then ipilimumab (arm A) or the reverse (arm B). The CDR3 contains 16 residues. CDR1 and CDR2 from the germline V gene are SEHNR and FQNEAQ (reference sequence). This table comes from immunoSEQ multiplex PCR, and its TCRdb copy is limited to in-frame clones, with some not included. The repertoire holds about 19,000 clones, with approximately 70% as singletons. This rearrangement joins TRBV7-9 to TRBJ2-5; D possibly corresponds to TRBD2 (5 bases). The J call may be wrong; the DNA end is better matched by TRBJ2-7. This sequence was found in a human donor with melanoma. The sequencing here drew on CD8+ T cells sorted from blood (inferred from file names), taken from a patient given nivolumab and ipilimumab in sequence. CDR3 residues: CASSLAPGIQNYEQYF. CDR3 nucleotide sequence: TGTGCCAGCAGCTTAGCACCCGGGATCCAAAACTACGAGCAGTACTTC.